The T cell receptor (beta chain) described here comes from a study of CXCR3-negative and CXCR3-positive naive CD8 T cells. Study at large: Summed over all libraries, TRB reads came to about 130 million, with about 1.5 +/- 0.3 million per library.

The CDR3 length is 12 residues. CDR1 and CDR2 (germline): MDHEN, SYDVKM. 5' RACE that incorporated UMI labels was used to prepare the TRB cDNA libraries. TCRdb reprocessed the 5' RACE reads, with one entry per CDR3 protein and no DNA. The sample table includes under 85,000 distinct CDR3 sequences. Cells that were CD45RO-CCR7+CD27+CD95- constituted naive CD8+ T cells. This chain connects TRBV28 to TRBJ2-2; as DNA is missing, the TRBD1 call by TCRdb cannot be tested. Sequencing was done on a sample of naive CXCR3- CD8+ T cells from blood. Specified subset: CD45RO-CCR7+CD27+CD95- naive CD8+ T cells lacking CXCR3 (TNR3-). This sequence originates from a human donor in good health. Some clones in this sample may be carry-over from other donors' samples. This CDR3 reads CATSRGTGELFF.